The sequence of this TCR beta chain was determined in a study of CD8 T cells in ankylosing spondylitis. From the 5' RACE reads, TCRdb called clonotypes with MiXCR, one entry per CDR3 protein. The table includes 100,000 to 150,000 distinct CDR3 sequences, around 7% detected once. The germline V gene has CDR1 SQVTM and CDR2 ANQGSEA. Trimming pared 4 bases from V and 4 bases from J, leaving 9 bases between. The CDR3 covers 12 residues. This clonotype was observed at least ten times. The V gene is TRBV29-1, the J gene TRBJ2-3; possibly TRBD1 or TRBD2 for D (5 bases each). The TCR comes from a male donor with ankylosing spondylitis or in good health (not recorded which). The source material was blood, either unsorted or a sorted T cell fraction (not recorded which). The CDR3 loop reads CSVVGTSDTQYF. The CDR3 DNA follows: TGCAGCGTTGTAGGGACCTCAGATACGCAGTATTTT.